This entry describes one TCR beta chain. Methods used by the authors: By means of reference gene primer amplification, nucleated cell counts were estimated. Clones were read by immunoSEQ multiplex PCR, and TCRdb kept only the in-frame ones, dropping some. The V and J calls and clone size come from that table; D and trimming were worked out from the DNA. The sample includes 150,000 to 200,000 clones, more than 65% of them seen just once. This record belongs to a study of blood T cell repertoires in COVID-19. Study details: From the United States, Italy and Spain came samples of acute and convalescent COVID-19. The cDNA or gDNA used as material had been derived from T cells, B-cell-depleted T cells, or PBMCs.

This receptor was identified in a human donor with acute or convalescent COVID-19. The donor label of this sample is uncertain. Sequencing input: peripheral blood.

CDR3 bases: TGTGCCAGCAGTACCAGACTAGCGGGGCACTACGAGCAGTACTTC. Its protein is CASSTRLAGHYEQYF. This rearrangement joins TRBV28 to TRBJ2-7, with 11 nucleotides matching TRBD2. Germline CDR1 and CDR2: MDHEN and SYDVKM. CDR3 size: 15 residues. V trimming: 5 bases; J trimming: 3 bases; junction bases outside the gene matches: 6. The full variable domain, rest sourced from reference TRBV28 and TRBJ2-7, is DVKVTQSSRYLVKRTGEKVFLECVQDMDHENMFWYRQDPGLGLRLIYFSYDVKMKEKGDIPEGYSVSREKKERFSLILESASTNQTSMYLCASSTRLAGHYEQYFGPGTRLTVT.